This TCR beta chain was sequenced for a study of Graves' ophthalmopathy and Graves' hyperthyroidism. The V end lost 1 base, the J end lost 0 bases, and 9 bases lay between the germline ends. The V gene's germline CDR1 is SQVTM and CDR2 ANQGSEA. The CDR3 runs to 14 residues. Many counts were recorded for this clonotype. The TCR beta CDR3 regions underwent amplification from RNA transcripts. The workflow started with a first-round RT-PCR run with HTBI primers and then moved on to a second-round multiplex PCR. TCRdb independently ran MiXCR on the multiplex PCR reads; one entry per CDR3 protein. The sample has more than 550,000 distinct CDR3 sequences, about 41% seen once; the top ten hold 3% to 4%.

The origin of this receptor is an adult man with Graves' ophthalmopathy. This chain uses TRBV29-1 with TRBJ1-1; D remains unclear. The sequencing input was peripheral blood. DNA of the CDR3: TGCAGCGTTGAAGCCCGGACTTTGAACACTGAAGCTTTCTTT. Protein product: CSVEARTLNTEAFF.